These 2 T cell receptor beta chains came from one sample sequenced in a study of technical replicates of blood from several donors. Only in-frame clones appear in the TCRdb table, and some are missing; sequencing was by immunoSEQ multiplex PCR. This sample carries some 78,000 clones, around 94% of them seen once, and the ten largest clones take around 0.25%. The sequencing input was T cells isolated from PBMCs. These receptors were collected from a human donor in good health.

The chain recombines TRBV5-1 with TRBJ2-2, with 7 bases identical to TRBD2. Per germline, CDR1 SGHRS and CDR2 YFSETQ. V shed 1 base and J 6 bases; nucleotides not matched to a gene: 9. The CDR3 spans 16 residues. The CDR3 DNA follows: TGCGCCAGCAGCTTGTCCCGCGGGAGAGTTCCCGGGGAGCTGTTTTTT. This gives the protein CASSLSRGRVPGELFF.

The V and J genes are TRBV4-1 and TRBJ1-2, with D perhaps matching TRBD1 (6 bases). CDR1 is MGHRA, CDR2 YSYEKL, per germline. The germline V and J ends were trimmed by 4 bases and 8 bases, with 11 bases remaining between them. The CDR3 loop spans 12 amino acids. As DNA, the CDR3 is TGCGCCAGCAGCCCGGGGGGGCAAGGCTACACCTTC. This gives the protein CASSPGGQGYTF.